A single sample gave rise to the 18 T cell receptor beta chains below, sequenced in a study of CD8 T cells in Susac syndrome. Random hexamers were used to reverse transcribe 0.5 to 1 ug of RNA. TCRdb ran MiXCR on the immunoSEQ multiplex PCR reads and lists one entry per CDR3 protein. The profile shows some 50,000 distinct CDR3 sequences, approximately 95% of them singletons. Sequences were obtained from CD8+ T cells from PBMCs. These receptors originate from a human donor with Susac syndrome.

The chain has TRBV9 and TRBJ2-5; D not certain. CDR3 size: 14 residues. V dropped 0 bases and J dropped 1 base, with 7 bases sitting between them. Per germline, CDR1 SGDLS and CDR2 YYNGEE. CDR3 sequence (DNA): TGTGCCAGCAGCGTAGGGGGTTCCCAAGAGACCCAGTACTTC. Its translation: CASSVGGSQETQYF. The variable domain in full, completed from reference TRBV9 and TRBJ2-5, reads DSGVTQTPKHLITATGQRVTLRCSPRSGDLSVYWYQQSLDQGLQFLIQYYNGEERAKGNILERFSAQQFPDLHSELNLSSLELGDSALYFCASSVGGSQETQYFGPGTRLLVL.

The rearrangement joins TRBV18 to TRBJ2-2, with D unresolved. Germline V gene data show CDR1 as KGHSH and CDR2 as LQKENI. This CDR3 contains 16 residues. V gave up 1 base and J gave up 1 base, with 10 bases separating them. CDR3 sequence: CASSPHGRMNTGELFF. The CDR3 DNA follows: TGTGCCAGCTCACCACATGGCAGGATGAACACCGGGGAGCTGTTTTTT.

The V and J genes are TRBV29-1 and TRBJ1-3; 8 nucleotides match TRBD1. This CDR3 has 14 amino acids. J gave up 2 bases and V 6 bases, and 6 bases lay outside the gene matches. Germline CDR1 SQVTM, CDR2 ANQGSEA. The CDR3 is CSVGKDRAGNTIYF. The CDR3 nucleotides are TGCAGCGTGGGGAAGGACAGGGCTGGAAACACCATATATTTT. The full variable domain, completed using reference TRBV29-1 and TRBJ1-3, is SAVISQKPSRDICQRGTSLTIQCQVDSQVTMMFWYRQQPGQSLTLIATANQGSEATYESGFVIDKFPISRPNLTFSTLTVSNMSPEDSSIYLCSVGKDRAGNTIYFGEGSWLTVV.

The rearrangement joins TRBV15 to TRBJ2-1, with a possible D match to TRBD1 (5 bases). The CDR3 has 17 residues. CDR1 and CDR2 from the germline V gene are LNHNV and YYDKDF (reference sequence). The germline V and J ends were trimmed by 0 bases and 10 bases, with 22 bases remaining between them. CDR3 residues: CATSRERLGPGTGEQFF. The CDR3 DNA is TGTGCCACCAGCAGAGAAAGGCTCGGCCCGGGTACAGGCGAGCAGTTCTTC.

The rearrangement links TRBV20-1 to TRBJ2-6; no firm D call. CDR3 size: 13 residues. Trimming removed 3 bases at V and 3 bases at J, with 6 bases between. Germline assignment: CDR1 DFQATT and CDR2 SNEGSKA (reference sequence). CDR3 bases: TGCAGTGCTAGTTGGGATGGGGCCAACGTCCTGACTTTC. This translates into CSASWDGANVLTF.

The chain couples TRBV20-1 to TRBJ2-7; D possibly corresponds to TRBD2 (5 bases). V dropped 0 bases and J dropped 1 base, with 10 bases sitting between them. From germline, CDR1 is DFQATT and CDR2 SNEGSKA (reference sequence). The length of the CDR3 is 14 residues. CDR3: CSARDLRGSYEQYF. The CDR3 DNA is TGCAGTGCTAGAGATTTACGGGGTTCCTACGAGCAGTACTTC.

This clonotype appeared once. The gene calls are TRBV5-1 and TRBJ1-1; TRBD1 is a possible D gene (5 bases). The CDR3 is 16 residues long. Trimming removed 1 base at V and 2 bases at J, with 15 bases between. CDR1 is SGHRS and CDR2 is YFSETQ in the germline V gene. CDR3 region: CASSLNTGSSNTEAFF. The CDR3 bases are TGCGCCAGCAGCTTGAACACAGGTTCGTCCAACACTGAAGCTTTCTTT.

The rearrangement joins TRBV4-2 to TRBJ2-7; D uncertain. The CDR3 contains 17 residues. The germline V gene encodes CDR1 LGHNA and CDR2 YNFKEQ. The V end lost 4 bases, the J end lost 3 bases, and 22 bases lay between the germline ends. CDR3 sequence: CASSRQKSWPPFYEQYF. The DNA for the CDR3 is TGTGCCAGCAGCCGGCAGAAGTCCTGGCCCCCTTTCTACGAGCAGTACTTC.

This chain's CDR3 is CAGDLSGGFYEQYF. Written as DNA, the CDR3 is TGTGCCGGCGATCTAAGCGGGGGTTTCTACGAGCAGTACTTC. The chain is built from TRBV30 and TRBJ2-7; 8 positions agree with TRBD2. V lost 8 bases and J lost 3; bases outside the gene matches: 12. The CDR3 consists of 14 residues. Germline CDR1 reads GTSNPN; CDR2 reads SVGIG (reference sequence).

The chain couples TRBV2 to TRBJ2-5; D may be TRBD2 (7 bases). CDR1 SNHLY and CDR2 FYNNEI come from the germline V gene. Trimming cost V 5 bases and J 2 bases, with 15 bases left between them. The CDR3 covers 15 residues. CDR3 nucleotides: TGTGCCAGCAGTCCTTGGCGGGGGCCTCAAGAGACCCAGTACTTC. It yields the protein CASSPWRGPQETQYF.

The CDR3 loop is CATSRVPTTGRVNEQFF. CDR3 nucleotide sequence: TGTGCCACCAGCAGAGTGCCTACGACAGGGAGGGTCAATGAGCAGTTCTTC. The chain joins TRBV15 to TRBJ2-1; D tentatively reads TRBD1 or TRBD2 (7 bases each). There are 17 residues in the CDR3. Germline V CDR1 and CDR2: LNHNV, YYDKDF (reference sequence). V was clipped by 1 base and J by 6 bases, with 19 bases between them.

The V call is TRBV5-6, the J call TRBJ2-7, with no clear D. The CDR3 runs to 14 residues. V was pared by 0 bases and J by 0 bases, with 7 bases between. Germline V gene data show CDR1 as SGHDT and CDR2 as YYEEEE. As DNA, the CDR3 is TGTGCCAGCAGCTTGGGACTGAGCTCCTACGAGCAGTACTTC. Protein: CASSLGLSSYEQYF. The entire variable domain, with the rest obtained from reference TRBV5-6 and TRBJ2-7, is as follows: DAGVTQSPTHLIKTRGQQVTLRCSPKSGHDTVSWYQQALGQGPQFIFQYYEEEERQRGNFPDRFSGHQFPNYSSELNVNALLLGDSALYLCASSLGLSSYEQYFGPGTRLTVT.

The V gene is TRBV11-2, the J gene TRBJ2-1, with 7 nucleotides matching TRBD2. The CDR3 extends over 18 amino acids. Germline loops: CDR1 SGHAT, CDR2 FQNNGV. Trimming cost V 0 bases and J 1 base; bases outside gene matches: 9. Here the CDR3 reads CASSLDPWRGTSYNEQFF. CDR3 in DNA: TGTGCCAGCAGCTTAGACCCTTGGCGGGGGACGTCCTACAATGAGCAGTTCTTC.

CDR3 nucleotide sequence: TGTGCCAGCAGCCAAAGGGGACAGGTCTCCTACAATGAGCAGTTCTTC. Translating gives CASSQRGQVSYNEQFF. J is TRBJ2-1 and V is TRBV2; 8 bases match TRBD1. This CDR3 comprises 16 residues. Germline V CDR1 and CDR2: SNHLY, FYNNEI. Trimming removed 6 bases from V and 0 bases from J; junction bases left unmatched: 7.

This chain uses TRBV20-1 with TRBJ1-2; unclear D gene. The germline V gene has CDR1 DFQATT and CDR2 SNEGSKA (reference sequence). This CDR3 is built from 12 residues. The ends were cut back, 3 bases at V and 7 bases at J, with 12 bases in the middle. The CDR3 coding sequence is TGCAGTGCTAGGTCCTGGTGGGGTGGCTACACCTTC. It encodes CSARSWWGGYTF.

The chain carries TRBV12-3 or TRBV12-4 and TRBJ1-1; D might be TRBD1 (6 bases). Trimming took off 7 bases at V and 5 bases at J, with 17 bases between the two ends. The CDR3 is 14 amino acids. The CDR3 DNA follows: TGTGCCAGCATGAAGACAGGCTGGGTAACTGAAGCTTTCTTT. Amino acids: CASMKTGWVTEAFF.

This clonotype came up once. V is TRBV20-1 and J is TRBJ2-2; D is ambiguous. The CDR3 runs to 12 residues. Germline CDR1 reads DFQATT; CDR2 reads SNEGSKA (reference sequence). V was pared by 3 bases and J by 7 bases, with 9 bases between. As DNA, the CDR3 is TGCAGTGCTAGCGTCTTGGACGGGGAGCTGTTTTTT. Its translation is CSASVLDGELFF.

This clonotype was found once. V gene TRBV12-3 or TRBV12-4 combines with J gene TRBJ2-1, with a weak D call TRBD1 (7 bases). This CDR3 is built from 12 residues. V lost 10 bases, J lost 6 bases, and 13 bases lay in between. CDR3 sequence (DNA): TGTGCCACCACCCAGGGGGGCAATGAGCAGTTCTTC. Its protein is CATTQGGNEQFF.